Below, 28 T cell receptor beta chains from the same sample are listed, as sequenced in a study of TET2 disruption in CD19-targeted CAR T cells. Their target antigens are unknown. Sequencing used immunoSEQ multiplex PCR; TCRdb keeps in-frame clones, though not all of them. The clone table shows tens of thousands of clones, with the ten largest holding around 1.9%. Sample treatment: autologous CTL019 cells: CD19 CAR with 4-1BB and CD3 zeta domains. The sample consisted of CD8- CAR+ T cells sorted from cultured blood T cells, taken for CD19 CAR T cell therapy. Subset defined: CD8-negative CAR-positive T cells from the infusion product. These receptor sequences come from a man between 65 and 85 years old with chronic lymphocytic leukemia.

As regards this clone: Coverage ceases 3 residues before the CDR3 finishes, and the germline J gene fills in the end. This rearrangement joins TRBV7-9 to TRBJ1-2; perhaps TRBD1 as D (5 bases). Deletions cut 5 bases from V and 3 bases from J, with 16 bases between. From germline, CDR1 is SEHNR and CDR2 FQNEAQ (reference sequence). The CDR3 spans 15 residues. The sequenced CDR3 bases are TGTGCCAGCAGCCCGGGAGGGGCAAATGACTATGGC. It specifies CASSPGGANDYG. The complete CDR3 sequence is CASSPGGANDYGYTF.

To note about this clone: The CDR3 end lies 3 residues beyond the end of the read and is filled in from the germline J gene. This chain joins TRBV30 and TRBJ2-4; 8 bases are a match to TRBD2. CDR1 is GTSNPN and CDR2 is SVGIG in the germline V gene (reference sequence). CDR3 size: 15 residues. Partial CDR3 DNA: TGTGCCTGGGCCTGGCGGGGGGCCGTTAATCAGCCT. Amino acids: CAWAWRGAVNQP. The whole CDR3 reads CAWAWRGAVNQPQYF.

Concerning this clone: The read gets to within 3 residues of the CDR3 end, and the germline J gene fills in the rest. The rearrangement links TRBV12-5 to TRBJ2-1; maybe TRBD2 (7 bases). V lost 6 bases and J 8 bases, leaving 26 bases between the germline ends. This CDR3 has 17 amino acids. Germline CDR1 and CDR2: LGHNT and FRNRAP. The CDR3 is CASGSLGGGRGGYEQFF. The sequenced part of the CDR3 DNA is TGTGCTAGTGGCTCGCTAGGGGGGGGGCGTGGGGGCTATGAG.

Note on this clone: With the read ending 3 residues before the CDR3 end, the germline J gene is used to fill in that end. This chain links TRBV2 with TRBJ1-2; no firm D call. CDR1 and CDR2 (germline): SNHLY, FYNNEI. This CDR3 has 14 residues. CDR3 DNA, as far as it was read: TGTGCCAGCAGCTGGACTGGCGGGATGAATGAC. This sequence encodes CASSWTGGMND. The CDR3 in full is CASSWTGGMNDYTF.

In the case of this clone: The read terminates 3 residues ahead of where the CDR3 ends, so the germline J gene completes it. Other DNA sequences in the same sample also yield this CDR3. The chain links TRBV19 to TRBJ1-2; no reliable D call. The V gene's germline CDR1 is LNHDA and CDR2 SQIVND (reference sequence). CDR3 length equals 14 residues. The sequenced CDR3 bases are TGTGCCACGGAAACGCGGACTCAAGGACGTGGT. Translated, it gives CATETRTQGRG. The CDR3 in its entirety is CATETRTQGRGYTF.

As to this clone: The read finishes 3 residues shy of the CDR3 end, and the germline J gene is used to complete it. The gene calls are TRBV3-1 (or the pseudogene TRBV3-2) and TRBJ2-7; maybe TRBD1 (6 bases). Per germline, CDR1 LGHDT and CDR2 YNNKEL (reference sequence). V lost 7 bases, J lost 0 bases, and 13 bases lay in between. This CDR3 is built from 14 residues. CDR3 residues: CASTRTENSYEQYF. The DNA read from the CDR3 is TGTGCCAGCACCCGGACAGAAAACTCCTACGAG.

A word on this clone: The read finishes 3 residues shy of the CDR3 end, and the germline J gene is used to complete it. V is TRBV4-2 and J is TRBJ2-1, with 9 bases matching TRBD2. The CDR3 covers 15 residues. Losses at the gene ends were 1 base for V and 4 bases for J; bases not matched to a gene: 2. Germline assignment: CDR1 LGHNA and CDR2 YNFKEQ. The CDR3 protein is CASSQGAGGYNEQFF. Incomplete CDR3 DNA: TGTGCCAGCAGCCAAGGAGCGGGGGGTTACAATGAG.

As regards this clone: Read coverage stops 3 residues before the CDR3 terminus; the germline J gene supplies the remainder. The genes are TRBV24-1 and TRBJ1-2; possibly TRBD1 for D (5 bases). CDR1 KGHDR and CDR2 SFDVKD come from the germline V gene. CDR3 length: 14 residues. Trimming left V 2 bases short and J 7 bases short, with 13 bases between. CDR3 DNA (partial): TGTGCCACCAGTGATTCCCGGGAGGGGTTTGGC. Translation: CATSDSREGFG. The CDR3 as a whole reads CATSDSREGFGYTF.

This clone shows up as medium-sized by frequency. The read falls 3 residues short of the CDR3 end, and the missing part is taken from the germline J gene. The chain uses TRBV6-2 or TRBV6-3 and TRBJ1-5; 8 bases fit TRBD1. The junction had 7 bases not matched to a gene; V was cut back by 2 bases and J by 1 base. Germline CDR1 reads MNHEY; CDR2 reads SVGEGT. The CDR3 is 17 amino acids. The part of the CDR3 DNA that was read is TGTGCCAGCAGTTACCCTTGGACAGGGAAAAGCAATCAGCCC. As protein: CASSYPWTGKSNQP. In full, the CDR3 reads CASSYPWTGKSNQPQHF.

About this clone: The read comes to an end 3 residues before the CDR3 does, leaving the germline J gene to fill in the end. The chain links TRBV18 to TRBJ2-4; 7 bases map to TRBD1. The CDR3 totals 15 residues. The V gene's germline CDR1 is KGHSH and CDR2 LQKENI. The CDR3 sequence: CASSPAAGGQETQYF. The sequenced CDR3 bases are TGTGCCAGCTCACCGGCGGCAGGGGGACAAGAGACT.

As regards this clone: The CDR3 is cut off 3 residues early in the read; its end comes from the germline J gene. This chain connects TRBV2 to TRBJ2-3, with D possibly TRBD1 on 6 matching bases. There are 15 residues in the CDR3. V gave up 1 base and J gave up 2 bases, with 10 bases separating them. From germline, CDR1 is SNHLY and CDR2 FYNNEI. The sequenced CDR3 bases are TGTGCCAGCAGTGAAGTGCAGGGGCACACAGATACG. As protein: CASSEVQGHTDT. The whole CDR3 region reads CASSEVQGHTDTQYF.

Of note for this clone: The observed sequence ends 3 residues before the CDR3 terminus, with the missing tail filled in from the germline J gene. V and J are TRBV19 and TRBJ2-7; 10 bases align to TRBD1. The germline CDR1 and CDR2 sequences are LNHDA and SQIVND (reference sequence). The CDR3 extends over 15 amino acids. V shed 4 bases and J 4 bases; nucleotides not matched to a gene: 7. CDR3 DNA (partial): TGTGCCAGTAGTACATGGGGACAGGGGTTGTACGAG. This translates into CASSTWGQGLYE. The whole CDR3 region reads CASSTWGQGLYEQYF.

With regard to this clone: The CDR3 end lies 3 residues beyond the end of the read and is filled in from the germline J gene. This chain uses TRBV29-1 with TRBJ1-2, with 7 bases identical to TRBD1. Per germline, CDR1 SQVTM and CDR2 ANQGSEA. The V gene end was trimmed by 4 bases and the J gene end by 7 bases; junction bases not matched to a gene: 9. The CDR3 consists of 13 residues. CDR3 DNA (partial): TGCAGCGTTGTAGTAGGGGGCGCGGGTGGC. It is translated as CSVVVGGAGG. The full CDR3 reads CSVVVGGAGGYTF.

Comment on this clone: The observed sequence ends 3 residues before the CDR3 terminus, with the missing tail filled in from the germline J gene. The sample carries other DNA sequences with the same CDR3. The genes are TRBV2 and TRBJ1-2, with TRBD1 matching over 9 bases. J was trimmed by 7 bases and V by 4 bases; bases with no gene match: 4. This CDR3 comprises 13 residues. Germline V gene sequence: CDR1 SNHLY, CDR2 FYNNEI. The CDR3 protein is CASSVGQGIGYTF. CDR3 bases read: TGTGCCAGCAGTGTAGGACAGGGGATTGGC.

Regarding this clone: The read halts 3 residues ahead of the CDR3 end, with the missing end drawn from the germline J gene. This chain uses TRBV5-5 with TRBJ2-3; D is possibly TRBD1 (6 bases). V lost 4 bases, J lost 0 bases, and 12 bases lay in between. This CDR3 has 15 amino acids. CDR1 and CDR2 (germline): SGHKS, YYEKEE (reference sequence). CDR3 bases read: TGTGCCAGCAGCGTGGGGGCTCTCAGCACAGATACG. This codes for CASSVGALSTDT. The full CDR3 sequence reads CASSVGALSTDTQYF.

The sequenced CDR3 bases are TGTGCCAGCACCCGACCTGGCGGAAGCTATGGC. Translated, it gives CASTRPGGSYG. In full, the CDR3 is CASTRPGGSYGYTF. The chain combines TRBV6-2 or TRBV6-3 with TRBJ1-2; no reliable D call. The read gets to within 3 residues of the CDR3 end, and the germline J gene fills in the rest. Germline V CDR1 and CDR2: MNHEY, SVGEGT. V shed 7 bases and J shed 4 bases, with 16 bases lying between them. The length of the CDR3 is 14 residues.

Points on this clone: The observed sequence ends 3 residues before the CDR3 terminus, with the missing tail filled in from the germline J gene. The chain recombines TRBV18 with TRBJ1-2; D might be TRBD1 (6 bases). The CDR3 totals 15 residues. Germline V gene sequence: CDR1 KGHSH, CDR2 LQKENI. CDR3: CASSPAGGPTYDYTF. The part of the CDR3 DNA that was read is TGTGCCAGCTCACCCGCGGGGGGGCCTACCTACGAC.

Note on this clone: Read coverage stops 3 residues before the CDR3 terminus; the germline J gene supplies the remainder. The rearrangement links TRBV18 to TRBJ2-5, with 9 bases aligning to TRBD2. The CDR3 runs to 15 residues. V lost 3 bases and J lost 1; bases outside the gene matches: 3. CDR1 and CDR2 from the germline V gene are KGHSH and LQKENI. The CDR3 sequence is CASSPRRGGQETQYF. The CDR3 bases that were read are TGTGCCAGCTCACCCCGGCGGGGGGGCCAAGAGACC.

In the case of this clone: Sequencing ends 3 residues short of the CDR3 end; the germline J gene provides the rest. This sequence joins TRBV6-2 or TRBV6-3 and TRBJ1-1, with D perhaps TRBD1 (5 bases). Per germline, CDR1 MNHEY and CDR2 SVGEGT. This CDR3 has 11 amino acids. V was clipped by 10 bases and J by 6 bases, with 12 bases between them. The part of the CDR3 DNA that was read is TGTGCCATCGGAGAAGGGGCTGAA. Encoded protein: CAIGEGAE. The whole CDR3 sequence is CAIGEGAEAFF.

Concerning this clone: The read terminates 3 residues before the CDR3 end, so the remaining end is supplied by the germline J gene. The V and J genes are TRBV20-1 and TRBJ2-5; D is possibly TRBD2 (5 bases). The CDR3 spans 13 residues. V lost 6 bases and J 4 bases, leaving 15 bases between the germline ends. Germline-derived CDR1 and CDR2 are DFQATT and SNEGSKA (reference sequence). The sequenced CDR3 bases are TGCAGTGCCCCGGCGGGCCCGGGAGAGACC. It translates to CSAPAGPGET. Given in full, the CDR3 is CSAPAGPGETQYF.

As to this clone: The read terminates 3 residues ahead of where the CDR3 ends, so the germline J gene completes it. Within the sample, other DNA sequences also encode this same CDR3. The V gene is TRBV5-1, the J gene TRBJ1-2; D is possibly TRBD1 (5 bases). Germline CDR1 SGHRS, CDR2 YFSETQ. The CDR3 totals 14 residues. CDR3 DNA, as far as it was read: TGCGCCAGCAGCTCAGACAGAACCAGGATAGGT. Residues: CASSSDRTRIG. The entire CDR3 protein reads CASSSDRTRIGYTF.

Comment on this clone: The sequenced fragment ends 3 residues before the CDR3 boundary, so the rest is inferred from the germline J gene. The rearrangement links TRBV20-1 to TRBJ2-1; TRBD1 is a possible D gene (5 bases). Germline CDR1 and CDR2: DFQATT and SNEGSKA (reference sequence). CDR3 length: 15 amino acids. Trimming left V 0 bases short and J 2 bases short, with 11 bases between. CDR3 sequence: CSAREGRAPYNEQFF. The sequenced CDR3 bases are TGCAGTGCTAGAGAGGGCAGGGCCCCCTACAATGAG.

About this clone itself: The read finishes 3 residues shy of the CDR3 end, and the germline J gene is used to complete it. The rearrangement links TRBV5-1 to TRBJ1-5, with 7 bases fitting TRBD1. After removal of 3 bases from V and 4 bases from J, the junction contained 1 base not matched to a gene. The CDR3 covers 13 residues. Per germline, CDR1 SGHRS and CDR2 YFSETQ. The CDR3 sequence: CASSSGQNQPQHF. Partial CDR3 DNA: TGCGCCAGCAGCTCGGGACAGAATCAGCCC. The full variable domain, rest sourced from reference TRBV5-1 and TRBJ1-5, is KAGVTQTPRYLIKTRGQQVTLSCSPISGHRSVSWYQQTPGQGLQFLFEYFSETQRNKGNFPGRFSGRQFSNSRSEMNVSTLELGDSALYLCASSSGQNQPQHFGDGTRLSIL.

Notes on this clone: The read ends 3 residues before the CDR3 terminus; that terminus is restored from the germline J gene. Distinct nucleotide sequences in the sample also encode this CDR3. This chain links TRBV7-9 with TRBJ2-5; the match to TRBD2 covers 7 bases. The V gene end was trimmed by 5 bases and the J gene end by 3 bases; junction bases not matched to a gene: 6. Germline V gene lookup returns CDR1 SEHNR and CDR2 FQNEAQ (reference sequence). The length of the CDR3 is 14 residues. CDR3 DNA (partial): TGTGCCAGCAGCCCGGGGGGTCGGGAAGAGACC. It is translated as CASSPGGREET. The CDR3 in full is CASSPGGREETQYF.

Comments on this clone: At one of its ends the junction is not consistent with the germline gene, which may arise from a read error. The read is 3 residues too short to cover the CDR3 end, so that end is filled in from the germline J gene. The chain employs TRBV7-9 and TRBJ2-5; TRBD2 matches at 9 bases. The CDR3 has 13 residues. CDR1 is SEHNR and CDR2 is FQNEAQ in the germline V gene (reference sequence). The chain's CDR3 is CSSSLAGADTQYF. The DNA read from the CDR3 is TGTTCCAGCAGCTTAGCGGGGGCAGATACC.

As to this clone: The CDR3 extends 3 residues past the end of the read, so its final part is completed from the germline J gene. This chain uses TRBV7-7 with TRBJ2-5, with unresolved D. CDR1 is SSHAT and CDR2 is FNYEAQ in the germline V gene (reference sequence). This CDR3 has 12 residues. The V end lost 3 bases, the J end lost 5 bases, and 7 bases lay between the germline ends. CDR3 sequence: CASSFTGETQYF. The part of the CDR3 DNA that was read is TGTGCCAGCAGCTTTACCGGGGAGACC.

Worth noting for this clone: The sequence runs out 3 residues before the end of the CDR3; the remainder is reconstructed from the germline J gene. The chain employs TRBV27 and TRBJ2-7, with 7 bases that match TRBD1. Germline loops: CDR1 MNHEY, CDR2 SMNVEV (reference sequence). V was pared by 2 bases and J by 2 bases, with 6 bases of the junction left unmatched. CDR3 length: 15 amino acids. The sequenced part of the CDR3 DNA is TGTGCCAGCAGTTTAGGACCGGGACAGACCTACGAG. Encoded protein: CASSLGPGQTYE. The entire CDR3 protein is CASSLGPGQTYEQYF.

To note about this clone: The read stops 3 residues short of the end of the CDR3; the missing end is completed from the germline J gene. The chain uses TRBV9 and TRBJ1-1; D is ambiguous. Trimming removed 3 bases from V and 1 base from J, with 13 bases in between. This CDR3 has 15 residues. CDR1 and CDR2 (germline): SGDLS, YYNGEE. CDR3: CASSGRAGGNTEAFF. The part of the CDR3 DNA that was read is TGTGCCAGCAGCGGCCGGGCGGGAGGGAACACTGAA. Complete variable domain (other parts from reference TRBV9 and TRBJ1-1): DSGVTQTPKHLITATGQRVTLRCSPRSGDLSVYWYQQSLDQGLQFLIQYYNGEERAKGNILERFSAQQFPDLHSELNLSSLELGDSALYFCASSGRAGGNTEAFFGQGTRLTVV.